A selection of T cell receptor beta chains follows, all from one sample in a study of vaccination effects on CD4 cells after COVID-19. Some clones are missing from TCRdb's copy, which holds only in-frame ones; the method was immunoSEQ multiplex PCR. The sample holds about 61,000 clones, roughly 76% seen once. Their antigens are not known. The source was CD4+ T cells from PBMCs cultured with HCoV-229E spike peptides, collected before COVID-19 vaccination. Source of these receptors: a human donor who received a COVID-19 vaccine. CDR3s include the opening cysteine and the closing phenylalanine or tryptophan. Clone size appears in some rows only: once, few, many, or a class for an expanded clone.

NA	13	TRBV2	TRBJ1-2	CASSRVGNYGYTF
once	16	TRBV7-8	TRBJ1-4	CASSLAPRVGAEKLFF
NA	14	TRBV28	TRBJ1-6	CASGIGTDHSPLHF
NA	14	TRBV30	TRBJ2-2	CAWSPGPNTGELFF
NA	20	TRBV27	TRBJ2-1	CASSLRSRPILGISYNEQFF
NA	15	TRBV24-1	TRBJ2-3	CATSERGLNTDTQYF
NA	14	TRBV7-2	TRBJ1-5	CASSSGRVGQPQHF
NA	14	TRBV20-1	TRBJ1-2	CSASGVEGREGYTF
once	15	TRBV3-1/TRBV3-2	TRBJ2-5	CASSPSSTNQETQYF
NA	15	TRBV7-2	TRBJ1-1	CASSLQGSVSTEAFF
NA	15	TRBV5-8	TRBJ2-3	CASPSALGYTDTQYF
NA	14	TRBV5-8	TRBJ1-5	CASSLGHYEQPQHF
few	15	TRBV7-9	TRBJ1-6	CASRIGGPSNSPLHF
NA	15	TRBV7-3	TRBJ2-3	CASSLTSGGSDTQYF
NA	15	TRBV24-1	TRBJ2-3	CATSDPSQGQDTQYF
once	13	TRBV6-5	TRBJ1-2	CASRMTLNYGYTF
NA	15	TRBV10-3	TRBJ2-1	CAVSTGGNSYNEQFF
NA	12	TRBV5-6	TRBJ1-2	CASSLREGGYTF